The 23 T cell receptor beta chains below were found in one sample sequenced in a study of patients and donors after allogeneic stem cell transplantation. One entry per CDR3 protein, called by TCRdb with MiXCR from the RT-PCR reads. This sample has approximately 200,000 distinct CDR3 sequences, with 35% to 50% found just once. Sequences were obtained from blood, either unsorted or a sorted T cell fraction (not recorded which). The source is a human donor who was either an allogeneic HSCT recipient or a stem cell or donor lymphocyte infusion donor (not recorded which). It is not recorded whose cells these are; they may come from a transplant donor.

This clonotype showed up just once. The rearrangement joins TRBV20-1 to TRBJ2-7; D tentatively fits TRBD1 or TRBD2 (6 bases each). V lost 1 base to trimming and J lost 6 bases, with 13 bases between them. Germline V CDR1 and CDR2: DFQATT, SNEGSKA (reference sequence). The CDR3 totals 13 residues. Here the CDR3 DNA reads TGCAGTGCTAGAGCGGGGGCGCTTTTCGAGCAGTACTTC. It translates to CSARAGALFEQYF.

CDR3 nucleotides: TGTGCCAGCCACAGGGGGGGCACTGAAGCTTTCTTT. Its translation: CASHRGGTEAFF. The chain links TRBV6-2 or TRBV6-3 to TRBJ1-1, with 8 bases aligning to TRBD1. V trimming: 8 bases; J trimming: 4 bases; junction bases outside the gene matches: 3. The CDR3 is made up of 12 amino acids. Germline V gene sequence: CDR1 MNHEY, CDR2 SVGEGT.

The chain employs TRBV9 and TRBJ2-1; 15 bases agree with TRBD2. This CDR3 has 16 amino acids. Germline V gene lookup returns CDR1 SGDLS and CDR2 YYNGEE. Trimming took 1 base from V and 5 from J; bases not matched to a gene: 1. The CDR3 protein is CASSVRTSGRDNEQFF. For the CDR3, the DNA is TGTGCCAGCAGCGTACGGACTAGCGGGAGGGACAATGAGCAGTTCTTC. The full variable domain, rest sourced from reference TRBV9 and TRBJ2-1, is DSGVTQTPKHLITATGQRVTLRCSPRSGDLSVYWYQQSLDQGLQFLIQYYNGEERAKGNILERFSAQQFPDLHSELNLSSLELGDSALYFCASSVRTSGRDNEQFFGPGTRLTVL.

This chain uses TRBV30 with TRBJ2-7, with TRBD1 matching over 10 bases. Germline CDR1 GTSNPN, CDR2 SVGIG (reference sequence). This CDR3 spans 14 amino acids. V shed 3 bases, J shed 3 bases, and the junction held 5 bases outside the gene matches. The CDR3 spells CAWSGTGAGYEQYF. The CDR3 DNA reads TGTGCCTGGAGCGGGACAGGGGCAGGCTACGAGCAGTACTTC.

This clonotype was recorded a few times. The chain links TRBV6-1 to TRBJ1-1; tentatively, D is TRBD1 (6 bases). The CDR3 covers 14 residues. Per germline, CDR1 MNHNS and CDR2 SASEGT. Trimming took 2 bases from V and 0 from J, leaving 7 bases between them. CDR3 sequence (DNA): TGTGCCAGCAGTGAAAGACAGGTGAACACTGAAGCTTTCTTT. Translation: CASSERQVNTEAFF.

The chain couples TRBV6-5 to TRBJ2-3; TRBD2 aligns across 7 bases. This CDR3 comprises 16 residues. The germline gives CDR1 MNHEY, CDR2 SVGAGI. V shed 7 bases, J shed 3 bases, and the junction held 13 bases outside the gene matches. CDR3 sequence: CASTPMRGGSTDTQYF. The CDR3 nucleotides read TGTGCCAGCACCCCCATGAGAGGCGGGAGTACAGATACGCAGTATTTT.

The chain joins TRBV28 to TRBJ2-5; possibly TRBD1 for D (5 bases). V dropped 7 bases and J dropped 5 bases, with 11 bases sitting between them. Germline-derived CDR1 and CDR2 are MDHEN and SYDVKM. The CDR3 totals 12 residues. The CDR3 coding sequence is TGTGCCAGCACAGGGAAGGACGAGACCCAGTACTTC. It translates to CASTGKDETQYF.

The rearrangement links TRBV4-1 to TRBJ1-5, with a tentative D call TRBD1 (6 bases). Per the germline V gene, CDR1 is MGHRA and CDR2 is YSYEKL. This CDR3 is 16 amino acids long. The germline V and J ends were trimmed by 2 bases and 4 bases, with 15 bases remaining between them. The CDR3 coding sequence is TGCGCCAGCAGCCAACGAACAGGGAGTGGGAATCAGCCCCAGCATTTT. Translation gives CASSQRTGSGNQPQHF.

The chain couples TRBV9 to TRBJ2-5; 8 nucleotides agree with TRBD2. CDR1 SGDLS and CDR2 YYNGEE come from the germline V gene. The CDR3 extends over 16 amino acids. V trimming: 0 bases; J trimming: 5 bases; junction bases outside the gene matches: 9. As DNA, the CDR3 is TGTGCCAGCAGCGTAGGGGCGGGAGGTTTCGTGGAGACCCAGTACTTC. Translated, it gives CASSVGAGGFVETQYF.

This clonotype turned up a few times. As DNA, the CDR3 is TGTGCCACCAGCAGAGTCCCAGTGTACGAGCAGTACTTC. Its protein is CATSRVPVYEQYF. The chain recombines TRBV15 with TRBJ2-7; D gene unclear. The CDR3 sequence is 13 residues long. Germline values: CDR1 LNHNV, CDR2 YYDKDF (reference sequence). V was clipped by 1 base and J by 4 bases, with 8 bases between them.

The rearrangement joins TRBV6-6 to TRBJ1-5; 9 bases fit TRBD1. V dropped 6 bases and J dropped 0; count of bases not matched to a gene: 9. CDR1 is MNHNY, CDR2 SVGAGI, per germline (reference sequence). The CDR3 contains 17 residues. The CDR3 sequence: CASSPQGAPYSNQPQHF. Written as DNA, the CDR3 is TGTGCCAGCAGCCCACAGGGGGCTCCCTATAGCAATCAGCCCCAGCATTTT.

The V gene is TRBV29-1, the J gene TRBJ2-7; D not resolved. The CDR3 has 12 amino acids. In germline, CDR1 is SQVTM, CDR2 ANQGSEA. Trimming cost V 4 bases and J 6 bases, with 13 bases left between them. Here the CDR3 DNA reads TGCAGCGTTGGGCTAGTGATGCGCGAGCAGTACTTC. This sequence encodes CSVGLVMREQYF.

The V and J genes are TRBV29-1 and TRBJ2-7, with unresolved D. CDR1 and CDR2 (germline): SQVTM, ANQGSEA. The V gene lost 6 bases and the J gene lost 0 bases, with 6 bases spanning the gap. The CDR3 runs 11 residues. CDR3 DNA: TGCAGCGTAACGATCTCCTACGAGCAGTACTTC. It yields the protein CSVTISYEQYF.

The chain recombines TRBV7-8 with TRBJ1-1; TRBD1 matches at 7 bases. Germline CDR1 SGHVS, CDR2 FQNEAQ. J was trimmed by 0 bases and V by 5 bases; bases with no gene match: 3. This CDR3 spans 14 amino acids. The CDR3 DNA sequence: TGTGCCAGCAGCGGCAGGGGGATGAACACTGAAGCTTTCTTT. This gives the protein CASSGRGMNTEAFF. The full variable domain, its missing parts supplied by reference TRBV7-8 and TRBJ1-1, is GAGVSQSPRYKVAKRGQDVALRCDPISGHVSLFWYQQALGQGPEFLTYFQNEAQLDKSGLPSDRFFAERPEGSVSTLKIQRTQQEDSAVYLCASSGRGMNTEAFFGQGTRLTVV.

The rearrangement joins TRBV5-1 to TRBJ2-5; D is unresolved. Germline V gene sequence: CDR1 SGHRS, CDR2 YFSETQ. This CDR3 has 15 residues. Trimming took 4 bases from V and 3 from J, leaving 16 bases between them. The CDR3 region is CASSIYSEPEETQYF. In nucleotides, the CDR3 is TGCGCCAGCAGCATTTACAGCGAACCTGAAGAGACCCAGTACTTC.

The rearrangement uses TRBV20-1 and TRBJ2-1; 10 bases fit TRBD2. Germline V gives CDR1 DFQATT, CDR2 SNEGSKA (reference sequence). The CDR3 consists of 14 residues. The V segment lost 2 bases and the J segment 7 bases; nucleotides outside the gene matches: 5. Here the CDR3 DNA reads TGCAGTGCTAGACAACTAGCGGGAAGGAATGAGCAGTTCTTC. It yields the protein CSARQLAGRNEQFF.

The chain carries TRBV28 and TRBJ2-7; D possibly corresponds to TRBD1 (5 bases). The CDR3 is 14 amino acids. V was pared by 4 bases and J by 5 bases, with 15 bases between. Per germline, CDR1 MDHEN and CDR2 SYDVKM. CDR3: CASSSDLDSDEQYF. The CDR3 DNA follows: TGTGCCAGCAGTTCCGACCTCGACAGCGACGAGCAGTACTTC.

The V call is TRBV27, the J call TRBJ1-2, with D perhaps TRBD1 (5 bases). Germline V CDR1 and CDR2: MNHEY, SMNVEV (reference sequence). This CDR3 contains 13 residues. V was shortened by 2 bases and J by 4 bases, with 8 bases between the two germline ends. The CDR3 reads CASSLLGTYGYTF. The CDR3 nucleotides are TGTGCCAGCAGTTTACTAGGGACCTATGGCTACACCTTC.

The V gene is TRBV29-1, the J gene TRBJ2-3, with D uncertain. The CDR3 runs 10 residues. CDR1 is SQVTM, CDR2 ANQGSEA, per germline. Trimming took 5 bases from V and 0 from J, leaving 0 bases between them. CDR3 in DNA: TGCAGCGTTAGCACAGATACGCAGTATTTT. This gives the protein CSVSTDTQYF.

The chain employs TRBV12-3 or TRBV12-4 and TRBJ2-1; TRBD2 matches at 9 bases. V gave up 8 bases and J gave up 3 bases; unmatched junction bases: 11. CDR3 size: 16 residues. Written as DNA, the CDR3 is TGTGCCAGCGGAGCGGGAGGATCCTCCTACTACAATGAGCAGTTCTTC. Translation: CASGAGGSSYYNEQFF.

This clonotype occurred a few times. The J gene is TRBJ2-2, the V gene TRBV19; a weak D match, TRBD2 (5 bases). The V gene's germline CDR1 is LNHDA and CDR2 SQIVND (reference sequence). The CDR3 has 15 residues. The V gene lost 2 bases and the J gene lost 2 bases, with 9 bases spanning the gap. The CDR3 DNA follows: TGTGCCAGTAGTATATTACCTAGCAACACCGGGGAGCTGTTTTTT. It specifies CASSILPSNTGELFF.

The V call is TRBV4-1, the J call TRBJ1-1; D gene unclear. In germline, CDR1 is MGHRA, CDR2 YSYEKL. The CDR3 extends over 13 amino acids. V lost 1 base to trimming and J lost 1 base, with 4 bases between them. CDR3 sequence: CASSQVANTEAFF. The CDR3 bases are TGCGCCAGCAGCCAAGTAGCGAACACTGAAGCTTTCTTT.

The chain uses TRBV28 and TRBJ2-3, with D maybe TRBD2 (7 bases). The germline gives CDR1 MDHEN, CDR2 SYDVKM. V lost 5 bases and J lost 4, with 19 bases in between. The CDR3 is made up of 16 amino acids. DNA of the CDR3: TGTGCCAGCAGTCCAGAGGGGGAGGGCCCCTCAGATACGCAGTATTTT. It is translated as CASSPEGEGPSDTQYF.